The 26 T cell receptor beta chains reported below all come from one sample, sequenced in a study of T cell responses to AZD1222 COVID-19 vaccine. Generated by immunoSEQ multiplex PCR, the TCRdb table keeps only in-frame clones and is missing some. The profile shows approximately 150,000 clones, roughly 92% of them singletons. Material: peripheral blood, obtained 28 days after the second AZD1222 dose. These TCRs come from an adult who received the AZD1222 COVID-19 vaccine.

The chain couples TRBV7-6 to TRBJ1-2, with 7 bases identical to TRBD1. V lost 5 bases, J lost 2 bases, and 14 bases stayed unmatched. CDR1 is SGHVS, CDR2 FNYEAQ, per germline. The CDR3 runs 17 residues. In nucleotides, the CDR3 is TGTGCCAGCAGCCCCACATGGGGCAGGGGGGACAACTATGGCTACACCTTC. It yields the protein CASSPTWGRGDNYGYTF.

The chain couples TRBV7-6 to TRBJ1-3; possible D gene TRBD1, 5 bases. Trimming cost V 3 bases and J 0 bases, with 15 bases left between them. Germline V gene data show CDR1 as SGHVS and CDR2 as FNYEAQ. The CDR3 contains 17 residues. CDR3 coding DNA: TGTGCCAGCAGCTTTGGGGGACGGAGAACCTCTGGAAACACCATATATTTT. It yields the protein CASSFGGRRTSGNTIYF. The full variable domain, its missing parts supplied by reference TRBV7-6 and TRBJ1-3, is GAGVSQSPRYKVTKRGQDVALRCDPISGHVSLYWYRQALGQGPEFLTYFNYEAQQDKSGLPNDRFSAERPEGSISTLTIQRTEQRDSAMYRCASSFGGRRTSGNTIYFGEGSWLTVV.

This clone was detected only once. This chain uses TRBV2 with TRBJ1-3; no firm D call. The CDR3 runs 14 residues. CDR1 SNHLY and CDR2 FYNNEI come from the germline V gene. Trimming stripped 7 bases from V and 1 base from J, with 11 bases between. The CDR3 DNA follows: TGTGCCAGCATTCGGCAGACTTCTGGAAACACCATATATTTT. Translation gives CASIRQTSGNTIYF.

The chain's CDR3 is CASSSEGRSPLHF. The CDR3 DNA follows: TGCGCCAGCAGCTCGGAGGGGAGGTCACCCCTCCACTTT. The chain employs TRBV5-1 and TRBJ1-6; a possible D gene is TRBD1 (5 bases). Germline CDR1 SGHRS, CDR2 YFSETQ. The CDR3 consists of 13 residues. The V and J ends lost 3 bases and 10 bases respectively, with 11 bases between them. The full variable domain, rest sourced from reference TRBV5-1 and TRBJ1-6, is KAGVTQTPRYLIKTRGQQVTLSCSPISGHRSVSWYQQTPGQGLQFLFEYFSETQRNKGNFPGRFSGRQFSNSRSEMNVSTLELGDSALYLCASSSEGRSPLHFGNGTRLTVT.

This clone was picked up a small number of times. CDR3 coding DNA: TGTGCCAGCAGCTTAGCGGGAGCGTACTCTGGAAACACCATATATTTT. It specifies CASSLAGAYSGNTIYF. This rearrangement joins TRBV7-9 to TRBJ1-3; D not resolved. Germline V gene data show CDR1 as SEHNR and CDR2 as FQNEAQ (reference sequence). The CDR3 contains 16 residues. Trimming took off 0 bases at V and 0 bases at J, with 9 bases between the two ends.

V usage is TRBV11-2 and J usage is TRBJ1-1; D is uncertain. V lost 3 bases, J lost 1 base, and 9 bases lay in between. Looked up from germline, CDR1 is SGHAT and CDR2 is FQNNGV. This CDR3 has 14 residues. CDR3 sequence (DNA): TGTGCCAGCAGCTTCGGGCACCGGAACACTGAAGCTTTCTTT. Translated: CASSFGHRNTEAFF. The variable domain in full, completed from reference TRBV11-2 and TRBJ1-1, reads EAGVAQSPRYKIIEKRQSVAFWCNPISGHATLYWYQQILGQGPKLLIQFQNNGVVDDSQLPKDRFSAERLKGVDSTLKIQPAKLEDSAVYLCASSFGHRNTEAFFGQGTRLTVV.

The chain combines TRBV5-1 with TRBJ1-5; D may be TRBD1 (5 bases). The V gene lost 0 bases and the J gene lost 2 bases, with 6 bases spanning the gap. Germline V CDR1 and CDR2: SGHRS, YFSETQ. The CDR3 is 14 residues long. In DNA form, the CDR3 reads TGCGCCAGCAGCTTGGAGGGACGCAATCAGCCCCAGCATTTT. Its protein product is CASSLEGRNQPQHF. Looking up the rest from reference TRBV5-1 and TRBJ1-5 gives the full variable domain: KAGVTQTPRYLIKTRGQQVTLSCSPISGHRSVSWYQQTPGQGLQFLFEYFSETQRNKGNFPGRFSGRQFSNSRSEMNVSTLELGDSALYLCASSLEGRNQPQHFGDGTRLSIL.

V is TRBV6-5 and J is TRBJ2-2, with 7 bases aligning to TRBD2. The CDR3 totals 15 residues. Per germline, CDR1 MNHEY and CDR2 SVGAGI. With 6 bases clipped from V and 1 base from J, the junction kept 5 bases outside the gene matches. CDR3 DNA sequence: TGTGCCAGCAGGACGGGAGGCAAGAACACCGGGGAGCTGTTTTTT. Protein: CASRTGGKNTGELFF.

A single count supports this clone. This chain links TRBV7-8 with TRBJ1-6, with D unresolved. Trimming removed 3 bases from V and 3 bases from J, with 9 bases in between. The CDR3 runs 15 residues. Germline V gene lookup returns CDR1 SGHVS and CDR2 FQNEAQ. The CDR3 DNA is TGTGCCAGCAGCTTGGATGAGGGCTATAATTCACCCCTCCACTTT. Translated, it gives CASSLDEGYNSPLHF. Looking up the rest from reference TRBV7-8 and TRBJ1-6 gives the full variable domain: GAGVSQSPRYKVAKRGQDVALRCDPISGHVSLFWYQQALGQGPEFLTYFQNEAQLDKSGLPSDRFFAERPEGSVSTLKIQRTQQEDSAVYLCASSLDEGYNSPLHFGNGTRLTVT.

This clone was seen more than once but under ten times. The J gene is TRBJ1-5, the V gene TRBV7-2; D gene uncertain. The CDR3 has 13 residues. The V gene's germline CDR1 is SGHTA and CDR2 FQGNSA. V was cut by 2 bases and J by 3 bases, with 5 bases left in between. CDR3 DNA: TGTGCCAGCAGCTTAATAGACAATCAGCCCCAGCATTTT. Translation gives CASSLIDNQPQHF.

The chain uses TRBV28 and TRBJ1-2; no reliable D call. This CDR3 region has 14 residues. The germline V gene has CDR1 MDHEN and CDR2 SYDVKM. The V end lost 7 bases, the J end lost 7 bases, and 19 bases lay between the germline ends. The CDR3 sequence is CASNTPPVSRGYTF. The CDR3 coding sequence is TGTGCCAGCAATACCCCTCCAGTCAGTCGTGGCTACACCTTC.

This chain connects TRBV29-1 to TRBJ2-1, with TRBD1 identical over 7 bases. Germline V lookup: CDR1 SQVTM, CDR2 ANQGSEA. Trimming removed 6 bases from V and 7 bases from J; junction bases left unmatched: 3. This CDR3 has 11 amino acids. The CDR3 protein is CSVLQGNEQFF. For the CDR3, the DNA is TGCAGCGTCCTACAGGGGAATGAGCAGTTCTTC.

The V gene is TRBV3-1 (or the pseudogene TRBV3-2), the J gene TRBJ1-3; a weak D match, TRBD1 (6 bases). Deletions cut 1 base from V and 2 bases from J, with 12 bases between. The CDR3 has 16 amino acids. CDR1 and CDR2 from the germline V gene are LGHDT and YNNKEL (reference sequence). CDR3 sequence: CASSQARTEAGNTIYF. In DNA, the CDR3 is TGTGCCAGCAGCCAAGCCAGGACAGAGGCTGGAAACACCATATATTTT.

The V and J genes are TRBV7-2 and TRBJ2-4; 7 nucleotides agree with TRBD2. The CDR3 is 17 amino acids. V dropped 1 base and J dropped 0; count of bases not matched to a gene: 6. Germline V gene sequence: CDR1 SGHTA, CDR2 FQGNSA. Here the CDR3 reads CASSLVPSGLAKNIQYF. CDR3 sequence (DNA): TGTGCCAGCAGCTTAGTGCCTAGCGGACTAGCCAAAAACATTCAGTACTTC.

The chain uses TRBV2 and TRBJ1-6, with 7 nucleotides matching TRBD1. Trimming cost V 3 bases and J 9 bases; bases outside gene matches: 11. The germline CDR1 and CDR2 sequences are SNHLY and FYNNEI. The CDR3 runs 16 residues. CDR3 sequence (DNA): TGTGCCAGCAGTGATGACAGGGTCTACCGTGGTTCACCCCTCCACTTT. Its translation is CASSDDRVYRGSPLHF.

The chain recombines TRBV15 with TRBJ1-4, with unresolved D. CDR1 and CDR2 (germline): LNHNV, YYDKDF (reference sequence). The CDR3 spans 13 residues. V lost 1 base to trimming and J lost 8 bases, with 8 bases between them. This CDR3 is CATSRAIEEKLFF. DNA of the CDR3: TGTGCCACCAGCAGAGCCATTGAGGAAAAACTGTTTTTT.

The DNA of the CDR3 is TGTGCCAGCAGCGGACTGGAGAATTCACCCCTCCACTTT. It yields the protein CASSGLENSPLHF. This chain links TRBV6-6 with TRBJ1-6, with unresolved D. This CDR3 is 13 amino acids long. Per the germline V gene, CDR1 is MNHNY and CDR2 is SVGAGI (reference sequence). With 6 bases removed from V and 7 bases from J, the gap between germline ends came to 10 bases.

V usage is TRBV14 and J usage is TRBJ1-1; D gene unclear. The CDR3 is 15 residues long. V dropped 4 bases and J dropped 4 bases, with 16 bases sitting between them. Germline V gene sequence: CDR1 SGHDN, CDR2 FVKESK. The CDR3 spells CASSPPGLVGTEAFF. CDR3 in DNA: TGTGCCAGCAGCCCCCCGGGCTTGGTTGGCACTGAAGCTTTCTTT.

A single count supports this clone. The chain is built from TRBV18 and TRBJ1-3; 9 bases match TRBD1. V gave up 6 bases and J gave up 3 bases; unmatched junction bases: 6. Germline CDR1 KGHSH, CDR2 LQKENI. The CDR3 is 15 residues long. Here the CDR3 reads CASSRTGDDGNTIYF. The CDR3 DNA reads as TGTGCCAGCTCCCGGACAGGGGACGATGGAAACACCATATATTTT.

The J gene is TRBJ1-5, the V gene TRBV12-3 or TRBV12-4; TRBD1 matches at 8 bases. The CDR3 spans 13 residues. With 6 bases clipped from V and 7 bases from J, the junction kept 5 bases outside the gene matches. CDR3 nucleotides: TGTGCCAGCAGCCTCAGGGGGCGGCAGCCCCAGCATTTT. The encoded protein is CASSLRGRQPQHF.

J is TRBJ2-5 and V is TRBV5-1, with D perhaps TRBD2 (5 bases). Germline lookup yields CDR1 SGHRS and CDR2 YFSETQ. The germline V and J ends were trimmed by 4 bases and 4 bases, with 14 bases remaining between them. CDR3 length: 14 amino acids. The CDR3 here is CASSPGLSGETQYF. In DNA form, the CDR3 reads TGCGCCAGCAGCCCCGGACTGTCCGGAGAGACCCAGTACTTC.

The CDR3 sequence: CASSLGTGVYEQYF. For the CDR3, the DNA is TGTGCCAGCAGTTTAGGGACAGGGGTCTACGAGCAGTACTTC. V and J are TRBV27 and TRBJ2-7; 10 bases line up with TRBD1. V lost 2 bases and J lost 3; bases outside the gene matches: 1. Germline CDR1 and CDR2: MNHEY and SMNVEV (reference sequence). The CDR3 consists of 14 residues.

This chain joins TRBV7-9 and TRBJ1-6, with D possibly matching TRBD1 (5 bases). The CDR3 sequence is 14 residues long. Germline V gene sequence: CDR1 SEHNR, CDR2 FQNEAQ (reference sequence). Trimming removed 2 bases at V and 10 bases at J, with 12 bases between. CDR3 sequence reads: CASSLRTDISPLHF. The CDR3 DNA reads TGTGCCAGCAGCTTACGGACGGACATCTCACCCCTCCACTTT.

The chain uses TRBV3-1 (or the pseudogene TRBV3-2) and TRBJ2-7; either TRBD1 or TRBD2 may fit D (5 bases each). Trimming removed 2 bases at V and 8 bases at J, with 16 bases between. This CDR3 has 14 amino acids. Germline assignment: CDR1 LGHDT and CDR2 YNNKEL (reference sequence). The CDR3 DNA sequence: TGTGCCAGCAGCCAAAGCCCGGGACCTACGAAGCAGTACTTC. This gives the protein CASSQSPGPTKQYF.

The chain carries TRBV6-5 and TRBJ2-2; weak D call: TRBD1 (6 bases). Trimming cost V 6 bases and J 7 bases, with 12 bases left between them. This CDR3 is 13 amino acids long. Germline V gives CDR1 MNHEY, CDR2 SVGAGI. DNA for the CDR3: TGTGCCAGCAGAGCCAGGGGCTACGGGGAGCTGTTTTTT. This sequence encodes CASRARGYGELFF.

This sequence joins TRBV14 and TRBJ2-3; the D is unclear. The germline CDR1 and CDR2 sequences are SGHDN and FVKESK. Trimming took off 0 bases at V and 6 bases at J, with 7 bases between the two ends. The CDR3 totals 13 residues. The CDR3: CASSQDRPDTQYF. CDR3 nucleotide sequence: TGTGCCAGCAGCCAAGATCGGCCCGATACGCAGTATTTT.